Listed below are T cell receptor beta chains from one sample, sequenced in a study of cytomegalovirus exposure and HLA in healthy donors. The protocol was immunoSEQ multiplex PCR, while the TCRdb copy is restricted to in-frame clones and leaves out a portion. The sample gives 80,000 to 100,000 clones, about 81% of which show up once; approximately 1.5% is in the top ten. The source material was PBMCs. These receptors came from a man aged 35 to 55 in good health and CMV-seronegative. Each CDR3 is given with its conserved first and last residue. Some rows mark clone size as missing; the rest say once, few, many or name a class of expanded clone.

clone_size j_call v_call cdr3_aa
. TRBJ1-1 TRBV10-2 CASSALAGTEAFF
few TRBJ2-7 TRBV2 CASMGETYEQYF
. TRBJ2-2 TRBV11-2 CASSLGQGTTGELFF
. TRBJ2-7 TRBV30 CAWSGTGGWNEQYF
. TRBJ2-1 TRBV7-9 CASSTLPGIEQFF
few TRBJ2-1 TRBV29-1 CSVVLWTSNEQFF
once TRBJ1-6 TRBV27 CASMGQGLGTLHF
. TRBJ2-1 TRBV5-1 CASSLAPGLAGGTIHNEQFF
. TRBJ1-2 TRBV11-1 CASSPASGTIYGYTF
. TRBJ1-1 TRBV5-4 CASSLTSQASEAFF
. TRBJ2-3 TRBV27 CASSLRASGGTDTQYF
. TRBJ1-5 TRBV12-5 CASGLNPGQGGLPQHF
. TRBJ2-1 TRBV11-3 CASSLVRGHEQFF
. TRBJ1-1 TRBV5-1 CASSWRSGMNTEAFF
. TRBJ2-2 TRBV5-1 CASSLEGGTGELFF
. TRBJ1-1 TRBV6-1 CASSETHGTEAFF
. TRBJ1-1 TRBV2 CASSDSGGTGLAFF
. . TRBV7-9 CASSLAGAYSYEQYF
. TRBJ2-1 TRBV9 CASSVGLAGVNNEQFF
. TRBJ1-1 TRBV6-5 CASRGQATEAFF
. TRBJ1-3 TRBV5-4 CASSLEGVSGNTIYF
. TRBJ2-7 TRBV2 CASSELGQGPYEQYF
. TRBJ1-6 TRBV6-1 CASLRQGNSPLHF
. TRBJ2-3 TRBV5-6 CASSVPSGGDTQYF
. . TRBV5-4 CASSLEGQGGTAEQYF
. TRBJ2-1 TRBV4-1 CASSQGQARSSYNEQFF
. . TRBV5-1 CASSPNSLYEQYF
few TRBJ1-1 TRBV28 CASSFLRQNTEAFF
few TRBJ2-7 TRBV28 CASSFGLAGKKFYEQYF
. TRBJ1-2 TRBV7-9 CSSSSPSRDRSVGGYTF
. TRBJ1-2 TRBV7-9 CASSLVSGTGDGYTF
. TRBJ2-1 TRBV10-1 CASSEGLAGNNEQFF
. TRBJ2-7 TRBV18 CASSPRTRITYEQYF
. TRBJ2-7 TRBV28 CASSPDLSRQGAYEQYF
. TRBJ1-1 TRBV12-5 CASGLVVGGTNTEAFF
. TRBJ2-5 TRBV6-1 CASSDGAGDMETQYF